Below, one T cell receptor beta chain is given with its context. Its antigen remains unidentified. The CDR3 runs 14 residues. In germline, CDR1 is MGHDK, CDR2 SYGVNS. V was cut by 4 bases and J by 2 bases, with 9 bases left in between. The data originate from a study of cytomegalovirus exposure and HLA in healthy donors. Study results and limitations: Rare TCR sequences predominated, though certain public TCRs were found in many donors.

PCR employed 60 Vbeta and 13 Jbeta primers. Repertoires were generated with immunoSEQ multiplex PCR, while TCRdb's copy carries only in-frame clones and drops some. The table includes 140,000 to 150,000 clones, around 9.6% detected once. The sequence was collected from a male donor in good health and CMV-seronegative. The J gene is TRBJ1-3, the V gene TRBV25-1, with a tentative D call TRBD1 (5 bases). What was sequenced was PBMCs. The CDR3 DNA is TGTGCCAGCAGTGTCTGGGGGGCTGGAAACACCATATATTTT. As protein: CASSVWGAGNTIYF.